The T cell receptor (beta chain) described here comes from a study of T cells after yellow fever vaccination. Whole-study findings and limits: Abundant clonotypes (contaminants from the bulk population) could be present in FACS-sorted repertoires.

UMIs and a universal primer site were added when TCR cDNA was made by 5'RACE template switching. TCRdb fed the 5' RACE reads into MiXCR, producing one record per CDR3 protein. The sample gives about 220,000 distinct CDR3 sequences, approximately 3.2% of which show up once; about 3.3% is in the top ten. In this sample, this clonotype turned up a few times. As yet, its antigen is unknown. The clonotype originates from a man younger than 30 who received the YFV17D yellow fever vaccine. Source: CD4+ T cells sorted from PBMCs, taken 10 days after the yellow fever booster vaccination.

The CDR3 DNA reads as TGCGCCAGCAGCTTGTTCTCTAGCGGGGGGGCCTACAATGAGCAGTTCTTC. Protein: CASSLFSSGGAYNEQFF. V gene TRBV5-1 combines with J gene TRBJ2-1, with 12 bases matching TRBD2. Trimming at V came to 1 base and at J to 2 bases, leaving 4 bases not matched to a gene. The CDR3 totals 17 residues. The germline gives CDR1 SGHRS, CDR2 YFSETQ.